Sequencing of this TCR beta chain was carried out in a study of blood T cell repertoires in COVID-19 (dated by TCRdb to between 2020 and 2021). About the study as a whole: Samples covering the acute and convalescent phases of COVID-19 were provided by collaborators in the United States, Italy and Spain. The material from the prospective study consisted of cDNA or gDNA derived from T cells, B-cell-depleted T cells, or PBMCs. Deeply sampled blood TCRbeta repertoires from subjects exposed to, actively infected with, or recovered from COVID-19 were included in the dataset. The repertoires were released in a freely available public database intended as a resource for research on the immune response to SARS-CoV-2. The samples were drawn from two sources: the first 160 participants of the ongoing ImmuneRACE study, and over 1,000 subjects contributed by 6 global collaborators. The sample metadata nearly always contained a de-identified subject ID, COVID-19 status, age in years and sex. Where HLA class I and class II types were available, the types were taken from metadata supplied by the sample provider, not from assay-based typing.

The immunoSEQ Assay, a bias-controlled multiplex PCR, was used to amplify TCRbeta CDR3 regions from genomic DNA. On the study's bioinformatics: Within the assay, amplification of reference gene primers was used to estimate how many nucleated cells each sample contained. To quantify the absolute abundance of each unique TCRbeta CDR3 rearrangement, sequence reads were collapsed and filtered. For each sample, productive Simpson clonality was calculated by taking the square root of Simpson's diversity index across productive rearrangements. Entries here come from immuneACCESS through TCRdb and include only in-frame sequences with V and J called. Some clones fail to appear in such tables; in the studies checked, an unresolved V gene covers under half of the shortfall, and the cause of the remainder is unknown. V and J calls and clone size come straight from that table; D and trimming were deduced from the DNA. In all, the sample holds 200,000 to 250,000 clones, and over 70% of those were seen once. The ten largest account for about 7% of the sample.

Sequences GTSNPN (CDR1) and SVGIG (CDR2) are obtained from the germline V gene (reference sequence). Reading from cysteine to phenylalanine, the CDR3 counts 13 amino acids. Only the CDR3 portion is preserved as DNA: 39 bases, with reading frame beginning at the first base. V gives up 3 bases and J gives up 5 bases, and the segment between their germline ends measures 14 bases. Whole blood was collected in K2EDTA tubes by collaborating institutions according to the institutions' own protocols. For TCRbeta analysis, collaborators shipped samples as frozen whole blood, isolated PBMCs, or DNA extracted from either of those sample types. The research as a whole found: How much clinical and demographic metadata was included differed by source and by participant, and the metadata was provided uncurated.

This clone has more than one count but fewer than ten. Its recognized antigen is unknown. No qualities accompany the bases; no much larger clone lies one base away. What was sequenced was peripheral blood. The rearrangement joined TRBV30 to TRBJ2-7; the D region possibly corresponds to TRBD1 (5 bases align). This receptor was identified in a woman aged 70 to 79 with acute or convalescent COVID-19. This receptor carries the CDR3 CAWSPSPRDEQYF. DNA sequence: TGTGCCTGGAGCCCGTCGCCCAGGGACGAGCAGTACTTC.